This T cell receptor beta chain was profiled in a study of blood T cell repertoires in COVID-19. Study at large: PBMCs, B-cell-depleted T cells, or T cells provided the cDNA or gDNA that made up the material.

V dropped 5 bases and J dropped 6; count of bases not matched to a gene: 9. Germline CDR1 MNHEY, CDR2 SMNVEV (reference sequence). This CDR3 contains 15 residues. Measured with immunoSEQ multiplex PCR; TCRdb has only the in-frame clones, and not every one. The repertoire consists of around 300,000 clones, with 87% occurring once and the leading ten covering roughly 5.2%. Specimen: PBMCs or T cells enriched from blood (not recorded which). This clonotype originated in a young woman who had recovered from COVID-19. The chain employs TRBV27 and TRBJ2-7; 11 bases fit TRBD1. CDR3 sequence: CASSPIRTGGGEQYF. The CDR3, as DNA: TGTGCCAGCAGTCCCATTCGGACAGGGGGCGGCGAGCAGTACTTC.